This T cell receptor beta chain was sequenced during a study of CDR3 diversity in severe acne. TCRdb reprocessed the PCR reads via MiXCR and lists one record per CDR3 protein. The sample includes about 93,000 distinct CDR3 sequences, 48% of them seen just once. Germline values: CDR1 DFQATT, CDR2 SNEGSKA (reference sequence). The V segment lost 3 bases and the J segment 2 bases; nucleotides outside the gene matches: 6. CDR3 length: 15 residues. The V call is TRBV20-1, the J call TRBJ1-5; TRBD1 matches at 8 bases. The sequencing input was blood. This clonotype was obtained from a male donor in good health, serving as a control. This CDR3 reads CSASTGGDRNQPQHF. The CDR3 DNA reads TGCAGTGCTAGTACAGGGGGGGATCGCAATCAGCCCCAGCATTTT.